Listed here are 6 T cell receptor beta chains from one sample, sequenced in a study of T cells in localized non-small cell lung cancer. Sequencing used immunoSEQ multiplex PCR; TCRdb keeps in-frame clones, though not all of them. The sample consists of tens of thousands of clones, approximately 90% of them appearing once. Sequencing was performed on peripheral blood, taken before any cancer treatment. These receptors all stem from a female donor over 55 with stage I lung adenocarcinoma.

The chain combines TRBV13 with TRBJ2-1; the D gene is possibly TRBD2 (6 bases). This CDR3 comprises 15 residues. CDR1 PRHDT and CDR2 FYEKMQ come from the germline V gene (reference sequence). The V end was cut by 6 bases, the J end by 6 bases, with 18 bases between. The CDR3 DNA sequence: TGTGCCAGCAGTCGGGGCCGGGGGACTTTCAATGAGCAGTTCTTC. Translated: CASSRGRGTFNEQFF.

The gene calls are TRBV7-2 and TRBJ1-6; a possible D gene is TRBD1 (6 bases). Per germline, CDR1 SGHTA and CDR2 FQGNSA. The CDR3 runs to 15 residues. The germline V and J ends were trimmed by 3 bases and 9 bases, with 15 bases remaining between them. The CDR3 spells CASSFGTPPFSPLHF. Here the CDR3 DNA reads TGTGCCAGCAGCTTCGGGACACCGCCTTTTTCACCCCTCCACTTT.

The chain is built from TRBV5-1 and TRBJ1-2; TRBD1 matches at 9 bases. The germline CDR1 and CDR2 sequences are SGHRS and YFSETQ. This CDR3 has 17 amino acids. V was pared by 4 bases and J by 4 bases, with 14 bases of the junction left unmatched. CDR3 coding DNA: TGCGCCAGCAGCCGCACCTTAAGGGGGACAGGGTCCTATGGCTACACCTTC. Translating it yields CASSRTLRGTGSYGYTF.

The chain carries TRBV5-1 and TRBJ1-1; D gene uncertain. V was shortened by 2 bases and J by 6 bases, with 11 bases between the two germline ends. Germline lookup yields CDR1 SGHRS and CDR2 YFSETQ. There are 13 residues in the CDR3. The CDR3 DNA reads as TGCGCCAGCAGCTTCAGGAGCGGGCCTGAAGCTTTCTTT. Translating it yields CASSFRSGPEAFF.

This chain uses TRBV5-6 with TRBJ1-1; tentative D call: TRBD1 (5 bases). There are 16 residues in the CDR3. Looked up from germline, CDR1 is SGHDT and CDR2 is YYEEEE. With 0 bases removed from V and 3 bases from J, the gap between germline ends came to 15 bases. In nucleotides, the CDR3 is TGTGCCAGCAGCTTGGGGCAGGGTATTCCTTACACTGAAGCTTTCTTT. Protein product: CASSLGQGIPYTEAFF. Using reference TRBV5-6 and TRBJ1-1 for the parts outside the CDR3, the full variable domain is DAGVTQSPTHLIKTRGQQVTLRCSPKSGHDTVSWYQQALGQGPQFIFQYYEEEERQRGNFPDRFSGHQFPNYSSELNVNALLLGDSALYLCASSLGQGIPYTEAFFGQGTRLTVV.

The genes are TRBV7-9 and TRBJ1-6; 10 bases line up with TRBD1. Trimming at V came to 1 base and at J to 4 bases, leaving 1 base not matched to a gene. Germline assignment: CDR1 SEHNR and CDR2 FQNEAQ (reference sequence). The CDR3 is made up of 16 amino acids. The CDR3 reads CASSLGDRGYNSPLHF. The CDR3 DNA reads as TGTGCCAGCAGCTTAGGGGACAGGGGTTATAATTCACCCCTCCACTTT.